The source of this T cell receptor (beta chain) is a study of beta chain features in type 1 diabetes. The isolated RNA, all of it, was reverse transcribed, so expressed TCRB transcripts were what got sequenced. It was found that naive, central memory and regulatory T cell samples averaged approximately 3.5 million reads. Libraries were prepared by immunoSEQ multiplex PCR; TCRdb keeps only in-frame clonotypes and omits some of them. This sample has roughly 450,000 clones; more than 9.5% occur once, and the top ten carry 0.04% to 0.05%. The germline gives CDR1 SGDLS, CDR2 YYNGEE. V lost 2 bases and J 3 bases, leaving 12 bases between the germline ends. The CDR3 loop spans 14 amino acids. This clone occurred a few times. The collection from each donor was one heparinised blood draw averaging approximately 110 mL. Markers CD45RO/CCR7/CD25/CD127/CD95/CD27 served to sort CD4+ naive, central memory, regulatory and stem cell-like memory cells.

This TCR was recovered from a woman between 18 and 29 years old in good health. V gene TRBV9 combines with J gene TRBJ2-7; the D gene is possibly TRBD2 (6 bases). The sample comprised naive CD4+ T cells from blood. CDR3 sequence reads: CASSVGPGDYEQYF. CDR3 sequence (DNA): TGTGCCAGCAGCGTCGGACCGGGGGACTACGAGCAGTACTTC. The variable domain in full, completed from reference TRBV9 and TRBJ2-7, reads DSGVTQTPKHLITATGQRVTLRCSPRSGDLSVYWYQQSLDQGLQFLIQYYNGEERAKGNILERFSAQQFPDLHSELNLSSLELGDSALYFCASSVGPGDYEQYFGPGTRLTVT.